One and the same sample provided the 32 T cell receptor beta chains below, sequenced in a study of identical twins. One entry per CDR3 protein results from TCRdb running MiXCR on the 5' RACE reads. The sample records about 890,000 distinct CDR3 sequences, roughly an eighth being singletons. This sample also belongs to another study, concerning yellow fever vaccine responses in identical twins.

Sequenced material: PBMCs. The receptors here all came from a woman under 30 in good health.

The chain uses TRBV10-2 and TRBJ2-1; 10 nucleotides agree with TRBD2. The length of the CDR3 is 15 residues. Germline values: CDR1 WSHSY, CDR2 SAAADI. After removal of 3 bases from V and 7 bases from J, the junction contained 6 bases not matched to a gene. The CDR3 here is CASSDPGLAFNEQFF. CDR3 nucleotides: TGCGCCAGCAGTGATCCGGGACTAGCGTTTAATGAGCAGTTCTTC.

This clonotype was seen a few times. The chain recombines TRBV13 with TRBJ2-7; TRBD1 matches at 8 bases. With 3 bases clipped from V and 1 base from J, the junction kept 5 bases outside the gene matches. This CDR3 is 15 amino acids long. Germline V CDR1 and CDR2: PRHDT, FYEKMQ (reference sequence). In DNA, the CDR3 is TGTGCCAGCAGCTTTTCCGGGACAGGTTCCTACGAGCAGTACTTC. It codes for CASSFSGTGSYEQYF.

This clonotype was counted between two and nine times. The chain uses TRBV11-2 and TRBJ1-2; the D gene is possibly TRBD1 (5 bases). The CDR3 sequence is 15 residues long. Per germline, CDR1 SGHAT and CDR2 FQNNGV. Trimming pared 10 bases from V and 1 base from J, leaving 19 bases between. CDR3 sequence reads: CATRGSPNLNYGYTF. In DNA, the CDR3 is TGTGCCACCCGGGGGAGTCCAAATCTTAACTATGGCTACACCTTC.

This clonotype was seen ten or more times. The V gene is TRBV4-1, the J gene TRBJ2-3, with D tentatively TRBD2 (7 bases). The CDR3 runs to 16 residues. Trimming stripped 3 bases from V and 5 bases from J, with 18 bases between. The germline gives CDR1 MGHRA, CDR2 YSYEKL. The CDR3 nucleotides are TGCGCCAGCAGCCATGGGGGGCGGGAGAGGGGAGATACGCAGTATTTT. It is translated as CASSHGGRERGDTQYF.

The CDR3 spells CSARTGLINQPQHF. CDR3 sequence (DNA): TGCAGTGCTAGAACGGGCCTGATCAATCAGCCCCAGCATTTT. The chain couples TRBV20-1 to TRBJ1-5; no firm D call. Germline values: CDR1 DFQATT, CDR2 SNEGSKA (reference sequence). V was trimmed by 2 bases and J by 3 bases, leaving 11 bases between them. This CDR3 has 14 residues.

CDR3 residues: CASGWGGEKLFF. The CDR3, as DNA: TGTGCCAGCGGGTGGGGAGGTGAAAAACTGTTTTTT. J is TRBJ1-4 and V is TRBV28, with D unclear. The CDR3 runs to 12 residues. In germline, CDR1 is MDHEN, CDR2 SYDVKM. Trimming removed 8 bases at V and 7 bases at J, with 11 bases between.

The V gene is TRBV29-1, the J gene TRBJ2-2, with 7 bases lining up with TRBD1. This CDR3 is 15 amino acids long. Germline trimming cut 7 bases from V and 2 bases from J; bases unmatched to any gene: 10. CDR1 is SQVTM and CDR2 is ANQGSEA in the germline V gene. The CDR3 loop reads CSATGARFNTGELFF. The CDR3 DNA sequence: TGCAGCGCCACAGGGGCGCGTTTTAACACCGGGGAGCTGTTTTTT.

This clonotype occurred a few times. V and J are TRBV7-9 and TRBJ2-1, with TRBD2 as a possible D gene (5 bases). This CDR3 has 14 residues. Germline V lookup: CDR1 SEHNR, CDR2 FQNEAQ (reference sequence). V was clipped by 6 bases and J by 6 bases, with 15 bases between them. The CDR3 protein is CASSPDRRSNEQFF. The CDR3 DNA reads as TGTGCCAGCAGTCCTGATCGGAGGAGCAATGAGCAGTTCTTC. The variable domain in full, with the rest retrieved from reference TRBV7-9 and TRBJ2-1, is DTGVSQNPRHKITKRGQNVTFRCDPISEHNRLYWYRQTLGQGPEFLTYFQNEAQLEKSRLLSDRFSAERPKGSFSTLEIQRTEQGDSAMYLCASSPDRRSNEQFFGPGTRLTVL.

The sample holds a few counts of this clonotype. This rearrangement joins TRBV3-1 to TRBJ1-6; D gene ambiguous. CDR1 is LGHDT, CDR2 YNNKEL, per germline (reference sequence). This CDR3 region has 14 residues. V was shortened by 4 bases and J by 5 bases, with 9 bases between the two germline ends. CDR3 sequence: CASSLGSHNSPLHF. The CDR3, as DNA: TGTGCCAGCAGCCTCGGGAGCCATAATTCACCCCTCCACTTT.

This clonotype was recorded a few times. The CDR3 reads CASHYRTSGYEQYF. CDR3 in DNA: TGCGCCAGCCACTACAGGACTAGCGGCTACGAGCAGTACTTC. The chain carries TRBV5-1 and TRBJ2-7; TRBD2 agrees at 10 bases. The CDR3 runs to 14 residues. Germline CDR1 and CDR2: SGHRS and YFSETQ. V was clipped by 7 bases and J by 3 bases; unmatched bases: 7. Filled out from reference TRBV5-1 and TRBJ2-7, the complete variable domain reads KAGVTQTPRYLIKTRGQQVTLSCSPISGHRSVSWYQQTPGQGLQFLFEYFSETQRNKGNFPGRFSGRQFSNSRSEMNVSTLELGDSALYLCASHYRTSGYEQYFGPGTRLTVT.

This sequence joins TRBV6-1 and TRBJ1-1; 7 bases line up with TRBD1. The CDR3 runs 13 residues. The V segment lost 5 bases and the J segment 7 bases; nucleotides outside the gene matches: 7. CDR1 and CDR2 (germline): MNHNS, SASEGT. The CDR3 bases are TGTGCCAGCAGTAGTGGGACAGAACGTGAAGCTTTCTTT. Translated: CASSSGTEREAFF.

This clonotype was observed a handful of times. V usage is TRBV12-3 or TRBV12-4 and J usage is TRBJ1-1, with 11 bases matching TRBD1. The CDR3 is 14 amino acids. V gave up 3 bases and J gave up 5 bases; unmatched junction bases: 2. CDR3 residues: CASSFGDRGTEAFF. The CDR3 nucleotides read TGTGCCAGCAGTTTCGGGGACAGGGGGACTGAAGCTTTCTTT.

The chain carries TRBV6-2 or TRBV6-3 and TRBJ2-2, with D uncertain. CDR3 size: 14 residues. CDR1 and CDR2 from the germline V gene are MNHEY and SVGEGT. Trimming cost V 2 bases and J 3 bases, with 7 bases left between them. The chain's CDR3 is CASSYPTDTGELFF. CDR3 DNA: TGTGCCAGCAGTTACCCCACGGACACCGGGGAGCTGTTTTTT.

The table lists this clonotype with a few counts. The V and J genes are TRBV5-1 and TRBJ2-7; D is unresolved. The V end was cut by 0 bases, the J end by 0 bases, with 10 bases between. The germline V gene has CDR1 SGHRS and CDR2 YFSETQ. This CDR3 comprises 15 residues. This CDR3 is CASSLDPESSYEQYV. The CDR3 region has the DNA TGCGCCAGCAGCTTGGATCCGGAGAGCTCCTACGAGCAGTACGTC.

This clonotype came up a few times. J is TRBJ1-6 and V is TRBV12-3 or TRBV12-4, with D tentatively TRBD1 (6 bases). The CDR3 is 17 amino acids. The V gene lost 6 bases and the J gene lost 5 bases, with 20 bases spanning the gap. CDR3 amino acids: CASSHGGQGPNNSPLHF. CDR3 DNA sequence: TGTGCCAGCAGCCACGGGGGGCAGGGCCCAAATAATTCACCCCTCCACTTT.

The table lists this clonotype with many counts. The CDR3 sequence: CASSSRQGSNEKLFF. The CDR3 DNA is TGTGCCAGCAGTTCCAGACAGGGTTCTAATGAAAAACTGTTTTTT. The chain links TRBV27 to TRBJ1-4, with TRBD1 matching 7 bases. The CDR3 consists of 15 residues. CDR1 and CDR2 (germline): MNHEY, SMNVEV (reference sequence). Trimming took 4 bases from V and 3 from J; bases not matched to a gene: 5.

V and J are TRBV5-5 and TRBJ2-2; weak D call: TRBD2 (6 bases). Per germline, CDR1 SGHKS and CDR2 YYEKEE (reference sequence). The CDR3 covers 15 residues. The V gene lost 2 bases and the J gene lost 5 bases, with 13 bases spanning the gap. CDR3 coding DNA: TGTGCCAGCAGCTTCGGCGGGACGGGTACCGGGGAGCTGTTTTTT. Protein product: CASSFGGTGTGELFF.

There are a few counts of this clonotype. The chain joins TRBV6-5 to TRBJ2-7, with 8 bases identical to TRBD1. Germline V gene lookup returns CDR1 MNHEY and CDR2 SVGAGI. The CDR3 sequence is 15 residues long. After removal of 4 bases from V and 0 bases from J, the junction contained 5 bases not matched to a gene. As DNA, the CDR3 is TGTGCCAGCAGTTCGGGACAGGCCAACTCCTACGAGCAGTACTTC. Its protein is CASSSGQANSYEQYF.

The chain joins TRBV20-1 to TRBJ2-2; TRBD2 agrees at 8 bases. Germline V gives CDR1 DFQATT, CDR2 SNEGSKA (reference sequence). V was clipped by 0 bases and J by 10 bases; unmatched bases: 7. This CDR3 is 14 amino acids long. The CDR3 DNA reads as TGCAGTGCTAGAGATCCGGGAGGGTCTGCGGAGCTGTTTTTT. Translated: CSARDPGGSAELFF.

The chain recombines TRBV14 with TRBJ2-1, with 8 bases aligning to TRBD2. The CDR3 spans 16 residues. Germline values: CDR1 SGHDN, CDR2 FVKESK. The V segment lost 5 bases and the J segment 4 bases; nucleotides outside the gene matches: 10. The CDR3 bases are TGTGCCAGCAGCTCCCGTGGTAGCGGGATTTACAATGAGCAGTTCTTC. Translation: CASSSRGSGIYNEQFF.

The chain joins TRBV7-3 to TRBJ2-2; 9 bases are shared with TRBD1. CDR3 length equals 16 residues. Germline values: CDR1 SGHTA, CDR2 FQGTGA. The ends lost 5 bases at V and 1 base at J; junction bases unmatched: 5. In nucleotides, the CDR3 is TGTGCCAGCAGCGCATGGACAGGGGAGAACACCGGGGAGCTGTTTTTT. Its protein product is CASSAWTGENTGELFF.

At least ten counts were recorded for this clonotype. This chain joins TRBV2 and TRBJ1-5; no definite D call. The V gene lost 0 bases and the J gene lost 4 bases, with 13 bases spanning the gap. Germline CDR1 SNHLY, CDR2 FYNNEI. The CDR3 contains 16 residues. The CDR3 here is CASSEAGRTGNQPQHF. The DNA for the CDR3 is TGTGCCAGCAGTGAAGCCGGCAGGACGGGGAATCAGCCCCAGCATTTT. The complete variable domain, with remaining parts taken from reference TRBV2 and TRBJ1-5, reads EPEVTQTPSHQVTQMGQEVILRCVPISNHLYFYWYRQILGQKVEFLVSFYNNEISEKSEIFDDQFSVERPDGSNFTLKIRSTKLEDSAMYFCASSEAGRTGNQPQHFGDGTRLSIL.

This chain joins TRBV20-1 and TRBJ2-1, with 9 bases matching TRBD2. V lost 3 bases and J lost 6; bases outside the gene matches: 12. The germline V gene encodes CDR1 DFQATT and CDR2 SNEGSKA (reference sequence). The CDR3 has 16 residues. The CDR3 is CSARGQTGTSINEQFF. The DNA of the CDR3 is TGCAGTGCTAGGGGCCAGACCGGGACTAGCATCAATGAGCAGTTCTTC.

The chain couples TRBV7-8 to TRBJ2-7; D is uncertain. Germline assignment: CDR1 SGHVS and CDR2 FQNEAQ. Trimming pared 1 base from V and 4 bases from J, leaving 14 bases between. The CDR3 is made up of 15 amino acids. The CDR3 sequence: CASSLEMGFLYEQYV. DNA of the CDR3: TGTGCCAGCAGCTTAGAAATGGGGTTTCTGTACGAGCAGTACGTC.

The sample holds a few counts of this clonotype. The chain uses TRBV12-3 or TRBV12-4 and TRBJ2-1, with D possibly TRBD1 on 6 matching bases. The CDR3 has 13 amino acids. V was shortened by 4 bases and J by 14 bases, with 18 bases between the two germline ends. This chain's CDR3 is CASSSWDKPWEFF. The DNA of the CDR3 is TGTGCCAGCAGTTCGTGGGACAAGCCGTGGGAGTTCTTC.

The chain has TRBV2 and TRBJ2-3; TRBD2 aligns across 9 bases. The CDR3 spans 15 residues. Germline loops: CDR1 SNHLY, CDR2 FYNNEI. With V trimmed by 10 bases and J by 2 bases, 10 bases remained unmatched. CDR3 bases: TGTGCCAACTCGATAGCGGGGGCAAACACAGATACGCAGTATTTT. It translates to CANSIAGANTDTQYF.

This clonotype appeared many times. CDR3 loop: CATSDLGVQETQYF. The CDR3 DNA follows: TGTGCCACCAGTGATTTGGGCGTTCAAGAGACCCAGTACTTC. This rearrangement joins TRBV24-1 to TRBJ2-5, with D uncertain. The germline CDR1 and CDR2 sequences are KGHDR and SFDVKD. This CDR3 has 14 residues. Trimming cost V 0 bases and J 2 bases, with 6 bases left between them.

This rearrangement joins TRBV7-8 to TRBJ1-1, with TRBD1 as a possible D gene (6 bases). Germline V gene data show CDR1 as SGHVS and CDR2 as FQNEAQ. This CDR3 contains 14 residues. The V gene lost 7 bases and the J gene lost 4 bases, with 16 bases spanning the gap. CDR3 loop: CASKFLGAGTEAFF. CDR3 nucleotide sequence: TGTGCCAGCAAGTTCCTGGGGGCGGGCACTGAAGCTTTCTTT.

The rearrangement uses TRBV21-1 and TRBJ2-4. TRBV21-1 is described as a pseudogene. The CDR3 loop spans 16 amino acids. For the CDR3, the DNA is TGTGCCAGCAGCAAAGCCAGGCAGCCAGCCAAAAACATTCAGTACTTC. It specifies CASSKARQPAKNIQYF.

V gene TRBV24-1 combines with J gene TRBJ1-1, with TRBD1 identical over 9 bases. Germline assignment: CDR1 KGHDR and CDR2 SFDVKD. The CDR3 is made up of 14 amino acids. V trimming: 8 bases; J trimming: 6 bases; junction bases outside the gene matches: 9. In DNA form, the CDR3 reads TGTGCCACCAAGCCGACAGGGGGAGGGCCTGAAGCTTTCTTT. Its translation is CATKPTGGGPEAFF.

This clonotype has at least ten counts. The CDR3 coding sequence is TGTGCCAGAGGGGGGACAGGGGAAACTAATGAAAAACTGTTTTTT. It codes for CARGGTGETNEKLFF. The rearrangement links TRBV6-1 to TRBJ1-4, with TRBD1 matching 10 bases. The germline gives CDR1 MNHNS, CDR2 SASEGT. The V gene end was trimmed by 9 bases and the J gene end by 1 base; junction bases not matched to a gene: 5. The CDR3 spans 15 residues.

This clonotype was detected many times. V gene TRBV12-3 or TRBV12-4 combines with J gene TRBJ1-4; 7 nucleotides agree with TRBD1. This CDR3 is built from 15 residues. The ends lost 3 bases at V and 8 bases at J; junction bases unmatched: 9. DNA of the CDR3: TGTGCCAGCAGTTTCACCCAGGGGGTAGTGGAAAAACTGTTTTTT. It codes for CASSFTQGVVEKLFF.